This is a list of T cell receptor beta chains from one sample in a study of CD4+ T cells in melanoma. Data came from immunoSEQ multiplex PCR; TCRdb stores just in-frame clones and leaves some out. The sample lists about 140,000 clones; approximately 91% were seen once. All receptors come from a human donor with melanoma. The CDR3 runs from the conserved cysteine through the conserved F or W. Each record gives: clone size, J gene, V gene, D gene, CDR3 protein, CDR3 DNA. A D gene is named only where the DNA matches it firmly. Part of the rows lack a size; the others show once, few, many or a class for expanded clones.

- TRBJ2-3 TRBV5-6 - CASSLSTSPGGTDTQYF TGTGCCAGCAGCTTGTCGACTTCTCCAGGGGGCACAGATACGCAGTATTTT
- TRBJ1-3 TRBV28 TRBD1 CASGRTGPTSGNTIYF TGTGCCAGCGGACGGACAGGGCCTACCTCTGGAAACACCATATATTTT
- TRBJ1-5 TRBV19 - CASSTPTEQQPQHF TGTGCCAGTAGTACCCCGACGGAACAACAGCCCCAGCATTTT
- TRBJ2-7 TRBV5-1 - CASSRMPQTPGGGSYEQYF TGCGCCAGCAGCCGGATGCCGCAAACTCCCGGGGGCGGCTCCTACGAGCAGTACTTC
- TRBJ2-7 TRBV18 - CASSPGQPTYEQYF TGTGCCAGCTCACCGGGGCAGCCTACCTACGAGCAGTACTTC
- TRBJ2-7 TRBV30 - CAWAISGPYEQYF TGTGCCTGGGCGATCAGTGGCCCCTACGAGCAGTACTTC
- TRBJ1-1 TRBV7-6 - CASSLIAASEAFF TGTGCCAGCAGCCTTATCGCCGCGTCTGAAGCTTTCTTT
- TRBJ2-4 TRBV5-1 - CASSPEGVGNIQYF TGCGCCAGCTCCCCTGAAGGGGTGGGAAACATTCAGTACTTC
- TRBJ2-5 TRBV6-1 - CASSEALGDEETQYF TGTGCCAGCAGTGAAGCGCTAGGGGACGAAGAGACCCAGTACTTC
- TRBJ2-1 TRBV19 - CASSMMGNEQFF TGTGCCAGTAGTATGATGGGCAATGAGCAGTTCTTC
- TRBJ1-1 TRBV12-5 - CASGLYHTEAFF TGTGCTAGTGGTTTATATCATACTGAAGCTTTCTTT
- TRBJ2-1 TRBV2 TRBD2 CASSPTSVLGGEQFF TGTGCCAGCAGTCCGACTAGCGTCTTAGGTGGTGAGCAGTTCTTC
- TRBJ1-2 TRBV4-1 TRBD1 CASSHVQPGTGGLGSGYTF TGCGCCAGCAGCCACGTACAACCCGGGACAGGAGGCCTGGGTTCTGGCTACACCTTC
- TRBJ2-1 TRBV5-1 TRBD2 CASSSRTSGPSSYNEQFF TGCGCCAGCAGCTCACGGACTAGCGGGCCGAGCTCCTACAATGAGCAGTTCTTC
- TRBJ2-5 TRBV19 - CASSWGRGKETQYF TGTGCCAGTAGTTGGGGCAGGGGTAAAGAGACCCAGTACTTC
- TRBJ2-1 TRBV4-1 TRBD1 CASSYQGAGYNEQFF TGCGCCAGCAGCTACCAGGGGGCGGGATACAATGAGCAGTTCTTC
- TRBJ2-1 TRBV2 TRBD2 CASSGSSGGGNEQFF TGTGCCAGCAGTGGGTCTAGCGGGGGGGGAAATGAGCAGTTCTTC
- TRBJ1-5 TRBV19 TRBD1 CASGTGGVAQHF TGTGCCAGCGGGACAGGGGGAGTAGCCCAGCATTTT
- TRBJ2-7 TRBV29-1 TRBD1 CSASRTGESDEQYF TGCAGCGCGAGCCGGACAGGGGAATCAGACGAGCAGTACTTC
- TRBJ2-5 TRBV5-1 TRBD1 CASSSDRPPRETQYF TGCGCCAGCAGCTCGGACAGGCCCCCGCGGGAGACCCAGTACTTC
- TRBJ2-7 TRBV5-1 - CASSSWGDYEQYF TGCGCCAGCAGCTCATGGGGGGACTACGAGCAGTACTTC
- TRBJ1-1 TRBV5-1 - CASSSDRPNTEAFF TGCGCCAGCAGCTCGGACAGACCCAACACTGAAGCTTTCTTT
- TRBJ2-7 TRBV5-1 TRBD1 CASSQSTGTYEQYF TGCGCCAGCAGCCAGTCGACAGGGACGTACGAGCAGTACTTC
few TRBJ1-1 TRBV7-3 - CGKGGTEAFF TGTGGGAAGGGAGGCACTGAAGCTTTCTTT